A selection of T cell receptor beta chains follows, all from one sample in a study of OX40 agonist ivuxolimab in advanced cancers. Clones were sequenced by immunoSEQ multiplex PCR, and TCRdb holds only the in-frame ones, with some missing. The table includes more than 45,000 clones, 70% to 85% detected once. Here the sequenced sample was CD4+ or CD8+ T cells sorted from blood, taken in a trial of the OX40 agonist ivuxolimab. The source of these receptors is an adult with an advanced solid tumor such as melanoma, head and neck, liver or kidney cancer. Each CDR3 is given with its conserved first and last residue. A D gene is named only where the DNA matches it firmly.

len,d_gene,j_gene,v_gene,CDR3aa,CDR3nt
16,.,TRBJ2-2,TRBV7-2,CASSLKGVFDTGELFF,TGTGCCAGCAGCTTAAAAGGAGTATTTGACACCGGGGAGCTGTTTTTT
14,.,TRBJ1-3,TRBV5-6,CASSLAADGNTIYF,TGTGCCAGCAGCTTGGCGGCGGATGGAAACACCATATATTTT
15,.,TRBJ2-3,TRBV6-1,CASSALFGAADTQYF,TGTGCCAGCAGTGCCTTGTTCGGGGCCGCAGATACGCAGTATTTT
13,.,TRBJ2-1,TRBV7-3,CASSLDSDNEQFF,TGTGCCAGCAGCTTAGACTCAGACAATGAGCAGTTCTTC
13,.,TRBJ2-2,TRBV7-7,CASSPGVAGELFF,TGTGCTAGCAGCCCAGGGGTAGCCGGGGAGCTGTTTTTT
16,.,TRBJ2-2,TRBV27,CASSLSSVGRTGELFF,TGTGCCAGCAGTTTATCCTCTGTGGGGCGGACCGGGGAGCTGTTTTTT
16,.,TRBJ1-6,TRBV5-8,CASSGAGASYNSPLHF,TGTGCCAGCAGTGGAGCAGGGGCTTCCTATAATTCACCCCTCCACTTT
13,.,TRBJ2-2,TRBV14,CASREAGTGELFF,TGTGCCAGCAGAGAAGCGGGCACCGGGGAGCTGTTTTTT
14,.,TRBJ2-5,TRBV27,CASLPVGGQETQYF,TGTGCCAGTCTCCCCGTGGGCGGGCAAGAGACCCAGTACTTC
15,TRBD1,TRBJ2-1,TRBV11-3,CASSPGQGIGDEQFF,TGTGCCAGCAGCCCGGGACAGGGGATTGGCGATGAGCAGTTCTTC